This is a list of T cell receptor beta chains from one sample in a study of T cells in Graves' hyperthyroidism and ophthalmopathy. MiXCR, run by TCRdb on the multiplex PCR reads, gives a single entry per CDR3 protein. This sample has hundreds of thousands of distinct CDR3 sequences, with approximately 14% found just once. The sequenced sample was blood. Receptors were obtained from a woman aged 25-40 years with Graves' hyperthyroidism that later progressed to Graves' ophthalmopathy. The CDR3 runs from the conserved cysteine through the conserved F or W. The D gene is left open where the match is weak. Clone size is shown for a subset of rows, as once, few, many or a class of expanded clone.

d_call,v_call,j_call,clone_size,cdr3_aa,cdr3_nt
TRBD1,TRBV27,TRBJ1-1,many,CASTRGQGTTEAFF,TGTGCCAGCACCCGGGGACAGGGGACCACTGAAGCTTTCTTT
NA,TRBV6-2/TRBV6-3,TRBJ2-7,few,CASSYSRDQLIYEQYF,TGTGCCAGCAGTTACTCCCGGGACCAGCTGATCTACGAGCAGTACTTC
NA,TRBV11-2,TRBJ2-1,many,CASSLVGAMYNEQFF,TGTGCCAGCAGCTTAGTGGGGGCGATGTACAATGAGCAGTTCTTC
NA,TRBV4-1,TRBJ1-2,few,CASSQPGSYGYTF,TGCGCCAGCAGCCAACCAGGGAGCTATGGCTACACCTTC
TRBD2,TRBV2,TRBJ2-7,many,CASGSSGRYNEQYF,TGTGCCAGCGGAAGTAGCGGGAGGTACAACGAGCAGTACTTC
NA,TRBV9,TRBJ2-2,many,CASSVVYGGELFF,TGTGCCAGCAGCGTAGTGTACGGGGGGGAGCTGTTTTTT
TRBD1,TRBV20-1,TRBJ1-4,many,CSASKDRGQSNEKLFF,TGCAGTGCTAGCAAGGACAGGGGGCAGTCTAATGAAAAACTGTTTTTT
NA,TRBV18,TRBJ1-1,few,CASSPRGGGGVNTEAFF,TGTGCCAGCTCACCACGTGGCGGGGGGGGTGTGAACACTGAAGCTTTCTTT
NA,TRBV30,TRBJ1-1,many,CAWVGQGNTEAFF,TGTGCCTGGGTCGGGCAGGGCAACACTGAAGCTTTCTTT
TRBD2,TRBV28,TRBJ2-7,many,CASNQGGTSGYEQYF,TGTGCCAGCAACCAAGGCGGGACTAGCGGGTACGAGCAGTACTTC
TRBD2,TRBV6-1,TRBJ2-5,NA,CASRRTSGEGAQETQYF,TGTGCCAGCAGGCGGACTAGCGGGGAGGGGGCACAAGAGACCCAGTACTTC
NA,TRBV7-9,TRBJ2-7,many,CASSPPLGPISYEQYF,TGTGCCAGCAGCCCCCCATTGGGGCCGATCTCCTACGAGCAGTACTTC
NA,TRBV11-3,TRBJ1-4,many,CASSSQRRGLNEKLFF,TGTGCCAGCAGCTCCCAAAGGCGGGGCCTTAATGAAAAACTGTTTTTT
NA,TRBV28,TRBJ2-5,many,CASSLGGVQETQYF,TGTGCCAGCAGTTTAGGGGGAGTGCAAGAGACCCAGTACTTC
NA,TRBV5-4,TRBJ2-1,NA,CASSPRLGDEQFF,TGTGCCAGCAGCCCCAGACTAGGCGATGAGCAGTTCTTC
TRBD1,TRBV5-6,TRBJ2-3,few,CASSLSIRGRGGTDTQYF,TGTGCCAGCAGCTTGTCCATCAGGGGGAGAGGTGGCACAGATACGCAGTATTTT
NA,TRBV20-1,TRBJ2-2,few,CSARRHLTGELFF,TGCAGTGCTAGACGACACCTCACCGGGGAGCTGTTTTTT
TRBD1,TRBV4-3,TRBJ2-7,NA,CASSQGQGRPTGEQYF,TGCGCCAGCAGCCAAGGACAGGGCCGTCCGACGGGGGAGCAGTACTTC
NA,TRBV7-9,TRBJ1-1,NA,CASSRSSGEAEAFF,TGTGCCAGCAGCCGTTCCTCAGGGGAGGCTGAAGCTTTCTTT
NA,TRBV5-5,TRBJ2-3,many,CASSAQGGADTQYF,TGTGCCAGCAGCGCCCAGGGGGGAGCAGATACGCAGTATTTT
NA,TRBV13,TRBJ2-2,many,CASRYRAGGTGELFF,TGTGCCAGCAGATACAGGGCTGGAGGCACCGGGGAGCTGTTTTTT
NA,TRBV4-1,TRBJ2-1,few,CASSQDVDEQFF,TGCGCCAGCAGCCAAGATGTCGATGAGCAGTTCTTC
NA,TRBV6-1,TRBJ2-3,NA,CASKEPSLTDTQYF,TGTGCCAGCAAAGAGCCATCCCTCACAGATACGCAGTATTTT
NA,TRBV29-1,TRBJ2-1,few,CSVEDPQTLDNEQFF,TGCAGCGTTGAAGATCCCCAGACACTCGACAATGAGCAGTTCTTC
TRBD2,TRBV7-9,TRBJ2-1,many,CASSPSGSGNEQFF,TGTGCCAGCAGCCCTAGCGGGAGTGGCAATGAGCAGTTCTTC
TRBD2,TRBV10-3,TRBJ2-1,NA,CAISPGLGANEQFF,TGTGCCATCAGTCCGGGACTAGGGGCCAATGAGCAGTTCTTC
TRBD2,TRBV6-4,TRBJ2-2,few,CASSETSGYTGELFF,TGTGCCAGCAGTGAGACTAGCGGGTACACCGGGGAGCTGTTTTTT
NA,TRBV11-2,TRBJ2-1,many,CASSLEGRPLSHEQFF,TGTGCCAGCAGTCTAGAGGGGCGGCCTCTCTCGCATGAGCAGTTCTTC
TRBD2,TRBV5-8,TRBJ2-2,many,CASSPEGLNTGELFF,TGTGCCAGCAGCCCGGAGGGACTAAACACCGGGGAGCTGTTTTTT
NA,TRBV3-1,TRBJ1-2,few,CASSQDLRGYGYTF,TGTGCCAGCAGCCAGGACCTCAGAGGCTATGGCTACACCTTC
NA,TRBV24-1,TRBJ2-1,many,CATSDPSSYNEQFF,TGTGCCACCAGTGACCCGAGCTCCTACAATGAGCAGTTCTTC
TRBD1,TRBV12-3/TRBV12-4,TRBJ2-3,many,CASSPETGGYTDTQYF,TGTGCCAGCAGTCCCGAGACAGGGGGGTACACAGATACGCAGTATTTT
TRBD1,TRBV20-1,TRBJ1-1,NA,CSATTGEYTGAFF,TGCAGTGCCACGACAGGGGAGTACACTGGAGCTTTCTTT
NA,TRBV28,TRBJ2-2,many,CASITLKGGTTGELFF,TGTGCCAGCATCACCCTAAAGGGCGGGACCACCGGGGAGCTGTTTTTT
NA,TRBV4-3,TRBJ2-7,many,CASSQVSRAEQYF,TGCGCCAGCAGCCAAGTGAGTAGGGCCGAGCAGTACTTC
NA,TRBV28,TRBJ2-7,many,CASGTGLPYEQYF,TGTGCCAGCGGTACAGGGCTACCCTACGAGCAGTACTTC
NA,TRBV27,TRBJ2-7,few,CASSLDPQGSYEQYF,TGTGCCAGCAGTTTAGACCCCCAGGGGTCCTACGAGCAGTACTTC
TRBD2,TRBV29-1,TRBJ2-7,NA,CSVEIAGDYEQYF,TGCAGCGTTGAGATAGCGGGAGACTACGAGCAGTACTTC
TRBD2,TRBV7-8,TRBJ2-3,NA,CASSPGTSGSYDTQYF,TGTGCCAGCAGCCCTGGGACTAGCGGGAGTTATGATACGCAGTATTTT
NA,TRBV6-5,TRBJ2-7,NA,CASSYSDAYEQYF,TGTGCCAGCAGTTACTCGGATGCCTACGAGCAGTACTTC
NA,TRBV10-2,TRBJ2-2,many,CASTGEWDTGELFF,TGCGCCAGCACTGGAGAATGGGACACCGGGGAGCTGTTTTTT
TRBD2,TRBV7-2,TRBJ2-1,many,CASSGQAGLYNEQFF,TGTGCCAGCAGCGGTCAAGCGGGACTTTACAATGAGCAGTTCTTC
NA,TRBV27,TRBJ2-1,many,CASSAQDYNEQFF,TGTGCCAGCAGTGCGCAGGACTACAATGAGCAGTTCTTC
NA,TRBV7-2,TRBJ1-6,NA,CASSLNRSGNNSPLHF,TGTGCCAGCAGCTTAAATAGGTCAGGGAATAATTCACCCCTCCACTTT
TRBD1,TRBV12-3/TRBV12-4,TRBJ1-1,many,CASSSIRTGRLRPEAFF,TGTGCCAGCAGTTCAATCCGGACAGGGCGGTTGAGACCTGAAGCTTTCTTT
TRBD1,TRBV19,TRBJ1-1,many,CASSTGTGAVLEAFF,TGTGCCAGTAGTACGGGGACAGGGGCGGTTCTTGAAGCTTTCTTT
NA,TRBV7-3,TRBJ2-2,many,CASSPGGTNTGELFF,TGTGCCAGCAGCCCTGGGGGGACTAACACCGGGGAGCTGTTTTTT
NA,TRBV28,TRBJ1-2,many,CASTPGDYGYTF,TGTGCCAGCACCCCCGGGGACTATGGCTACACCTTC
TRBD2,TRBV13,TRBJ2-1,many,CASTEGAGGDNEQFF,TGTGCCAGCACCGAAGGAGCGGGAGGGGACAATGAGCAGTTCTTC
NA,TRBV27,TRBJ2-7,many,CASSLSVVSSELYEQYF,TGTGCCAGCAGTTTATCGGTCGTGAGTAGCGAGCTTTACGAGCAGTACTTC
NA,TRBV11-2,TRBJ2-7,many,CASSLMEDSYEQYF,TGTGCCAGCAGCCTGATGGAGGACAGCTACGAGCAGTACTTC
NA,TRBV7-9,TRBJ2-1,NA,CASSLAGRKNEQFF,TGTGCCAGCAGCTTAGCGGGTAGAAAGAATGAGCAGTTCTTC
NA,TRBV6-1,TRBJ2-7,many,CATALTGQVYEQYF,TGTGCCACCGCCCTGACAGGACAAGTCTACGAGCAGTACTTC
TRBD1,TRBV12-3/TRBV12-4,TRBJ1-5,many,CASTLGTGGDQPQHF,TGTGCCAGCACCCTCGGGACAGGGGGCGATCAGCCCCAGCATTTT
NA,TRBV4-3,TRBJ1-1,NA,CASSQDVGEAFF,TGCGCCAGCAGCCAAGATGTTGGTGAAGCTTTCTTT
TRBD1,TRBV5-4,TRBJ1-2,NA,CASSLAEDRENYGYTF,TGTGCCAGCAGCTTGGCCGAGGACAGGGAGAACTATGGCTACACCTTC
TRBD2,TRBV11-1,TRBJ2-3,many,CASSALAGGPDTQYF,TGTGCCAGCAGCGCACTAGCGGGGGGGCCAGATACGCAGTATTTT